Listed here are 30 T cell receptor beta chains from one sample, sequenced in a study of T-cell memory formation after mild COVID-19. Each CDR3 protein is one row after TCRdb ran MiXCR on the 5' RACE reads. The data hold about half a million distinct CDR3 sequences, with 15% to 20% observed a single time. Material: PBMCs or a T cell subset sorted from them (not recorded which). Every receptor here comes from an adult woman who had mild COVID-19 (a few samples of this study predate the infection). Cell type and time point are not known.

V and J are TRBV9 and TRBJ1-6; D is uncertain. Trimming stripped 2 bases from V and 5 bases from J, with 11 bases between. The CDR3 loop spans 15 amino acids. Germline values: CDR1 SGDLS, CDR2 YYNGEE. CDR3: CASSVSWQNNSPLHF. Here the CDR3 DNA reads TGTGCCAGCAGCGTTTCGTGGCAGAATAATTCACCCCTCCACTTT. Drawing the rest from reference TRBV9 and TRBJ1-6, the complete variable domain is DSGVTQTPKHLITATGQRVTLRCSPRSGDLSVYWYQQSLDQGLQFLIQYYNGEERAKGNILERFSAQQFPDLHSELNLSSLELGDSALYFCASSVSWQNNSPLHFGNGTRLTVT.

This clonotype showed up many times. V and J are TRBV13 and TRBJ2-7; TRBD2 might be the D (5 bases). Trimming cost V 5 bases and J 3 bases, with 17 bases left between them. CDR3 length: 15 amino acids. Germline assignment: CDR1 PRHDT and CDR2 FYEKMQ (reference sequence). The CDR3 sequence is CASSLASGTYYEQYF. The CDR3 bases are TGTGCCAGCAGCCTAGCTTCGGGAACCTACTACGAGCAGTACTTC.

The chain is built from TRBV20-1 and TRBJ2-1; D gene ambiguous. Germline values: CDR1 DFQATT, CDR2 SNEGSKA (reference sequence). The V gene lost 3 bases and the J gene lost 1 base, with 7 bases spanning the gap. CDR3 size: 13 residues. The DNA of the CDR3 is TGCAGTGCTAGGGGCATGTCCTACAATGAGCAGTTCTTC. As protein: CSARGMSYNEQFF.

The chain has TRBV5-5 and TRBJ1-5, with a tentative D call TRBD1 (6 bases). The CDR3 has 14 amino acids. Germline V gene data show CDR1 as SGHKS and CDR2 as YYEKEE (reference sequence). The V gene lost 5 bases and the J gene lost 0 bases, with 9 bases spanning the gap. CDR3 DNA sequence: TGTGCCAGCAGTGGGGGGCATAGCAATCAGCCCCAGCATTTT. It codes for CASSGGHSNQPQHF. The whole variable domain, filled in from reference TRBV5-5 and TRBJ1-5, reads DAGVTQSPTHLIKTRGQQVTLRCSPISGHKSVSWYQQVLGQGPQFIFQYYEKEERGRGNFPDRFSARQFPNYSSELNVNALLLGDSALYLCASSGGHSNQPQHFGDGTRLSIL.

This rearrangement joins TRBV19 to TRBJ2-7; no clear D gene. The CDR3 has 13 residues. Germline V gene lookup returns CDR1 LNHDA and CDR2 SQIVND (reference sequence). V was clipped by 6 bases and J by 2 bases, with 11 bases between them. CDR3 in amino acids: CASSPLYTYEQYF. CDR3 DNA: TGTGCCAGTAGCCCCCTATATACCTACGAGCAGTACTTC.

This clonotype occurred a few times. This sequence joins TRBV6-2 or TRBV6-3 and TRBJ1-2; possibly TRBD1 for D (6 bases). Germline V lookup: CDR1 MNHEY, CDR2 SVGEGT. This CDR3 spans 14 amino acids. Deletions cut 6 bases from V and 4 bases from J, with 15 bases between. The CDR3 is CASSQRGTRYGYTF. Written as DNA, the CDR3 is TGTGCCAGCAGCCAACGGGGGACACGCTATGGCTACACCTTC.

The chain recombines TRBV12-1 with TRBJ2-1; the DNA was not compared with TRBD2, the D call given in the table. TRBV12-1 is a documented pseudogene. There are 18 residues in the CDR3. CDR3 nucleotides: TGTGCCAGCACCCCGTCGGCTAGCGGGAGGGCCGAGTACAATGAGCAGTTCTTC. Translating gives CASTPSASGRAEYNEQFF.

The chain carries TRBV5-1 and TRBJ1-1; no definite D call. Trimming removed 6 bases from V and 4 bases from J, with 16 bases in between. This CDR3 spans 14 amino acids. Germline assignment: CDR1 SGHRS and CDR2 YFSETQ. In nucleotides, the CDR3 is TGCGCCAGCACACTGACGGGTGGTTTCACTGAAGCTTTCTTT. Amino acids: CASTLTGGFTEAFF.

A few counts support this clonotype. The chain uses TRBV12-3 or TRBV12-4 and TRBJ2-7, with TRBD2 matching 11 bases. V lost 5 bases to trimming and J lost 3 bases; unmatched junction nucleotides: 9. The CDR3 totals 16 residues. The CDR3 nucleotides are TGTGCCAGCAGTCCGAAAACTAGCGGGGGTAACTACGAGCAGTACTTC. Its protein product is CASSPKTSGGNYEQYF.

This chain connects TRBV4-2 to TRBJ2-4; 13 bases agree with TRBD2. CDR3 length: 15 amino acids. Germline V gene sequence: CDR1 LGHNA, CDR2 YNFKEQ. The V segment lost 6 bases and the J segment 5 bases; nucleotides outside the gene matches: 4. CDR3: CASRLAGGRENIQYF. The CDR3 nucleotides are TGTGCCAGCAGACTAGCGGGGGGGCGAGAAAACATTCAGTACTTC.

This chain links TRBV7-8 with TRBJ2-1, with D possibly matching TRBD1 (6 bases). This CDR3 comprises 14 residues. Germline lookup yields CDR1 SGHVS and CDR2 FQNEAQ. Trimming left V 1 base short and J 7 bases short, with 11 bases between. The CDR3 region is CASSLGGLSNEQFF. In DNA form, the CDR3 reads TGTGCCAGCAGCTTAGGGGGGCTATCTAATGAGCAGTTCTTC.

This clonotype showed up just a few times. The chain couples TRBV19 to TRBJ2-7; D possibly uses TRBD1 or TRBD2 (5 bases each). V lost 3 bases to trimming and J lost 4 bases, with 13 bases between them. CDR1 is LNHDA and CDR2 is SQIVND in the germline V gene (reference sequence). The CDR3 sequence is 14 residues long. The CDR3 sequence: CASSIGQGEYEQYF. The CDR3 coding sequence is TGTGCCAGTAGTATTGGGCAGGGAGAATACGAGCAGTACTTC.

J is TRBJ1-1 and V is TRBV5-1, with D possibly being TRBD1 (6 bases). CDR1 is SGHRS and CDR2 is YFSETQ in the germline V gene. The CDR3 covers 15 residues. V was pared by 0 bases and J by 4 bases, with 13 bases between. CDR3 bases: TGCGCCAGCAGCTTGGAAAACAGGGATACCACTGAAGCTTTCTTT. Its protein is CASSLENRDTTEAFF.

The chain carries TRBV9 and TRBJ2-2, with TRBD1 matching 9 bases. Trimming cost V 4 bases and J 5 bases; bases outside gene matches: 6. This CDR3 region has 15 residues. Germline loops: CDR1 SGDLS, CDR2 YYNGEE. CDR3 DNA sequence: TGTGCCAGCAGCTACGGGACAGGGCGAACCGGGGAGCTGTTTTTT. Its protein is CASSYGTGRTGELFF.

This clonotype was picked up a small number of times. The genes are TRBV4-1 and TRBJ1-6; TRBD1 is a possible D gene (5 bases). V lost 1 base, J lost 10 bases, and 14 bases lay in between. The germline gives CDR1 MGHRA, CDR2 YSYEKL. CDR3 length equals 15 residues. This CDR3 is CASSQVGTLGSPLHF. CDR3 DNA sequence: TGCGCCAGCAGCCAAGTCGGGACCTTGGGGTCACCCCTCCACTTT.

CDR3 amino acids: CASRGGALNTEAFF. The CDR3, as DNA: TGCGCCAGCAGAGGGGGGGCTTTGAACACTGAAGCTTTCTTT. The chain has TRBV5-1 and TRBJ1-1; the D gene is possibly TRBD1 (6 bases). The germline V and J ends were trimmed by 5 bases and 0 bases, with 11 bases remaining between them. CDR1 is SGHRS and CDR2 is YFSETQ in the germline V gene. The CDR3 loop spans 14 amino acids.

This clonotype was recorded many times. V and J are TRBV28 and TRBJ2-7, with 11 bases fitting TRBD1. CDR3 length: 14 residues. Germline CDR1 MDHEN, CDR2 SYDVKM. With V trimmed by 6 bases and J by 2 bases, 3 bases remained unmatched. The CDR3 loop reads CASRDRGRPYEQYF. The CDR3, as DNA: TGTGCCAGCAGGGACAGGGGGCGCCCCTACGAGCAGTACTTC.

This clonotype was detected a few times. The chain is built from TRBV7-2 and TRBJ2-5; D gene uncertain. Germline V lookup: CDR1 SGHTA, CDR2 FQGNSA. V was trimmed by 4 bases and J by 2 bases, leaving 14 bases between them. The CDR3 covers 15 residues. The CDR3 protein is CASSSLSPGQETQYF. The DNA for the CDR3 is TGTGCCAGCAGCTCCTTATCGCCCGGGCAAGAGACCCAGTACTTC.

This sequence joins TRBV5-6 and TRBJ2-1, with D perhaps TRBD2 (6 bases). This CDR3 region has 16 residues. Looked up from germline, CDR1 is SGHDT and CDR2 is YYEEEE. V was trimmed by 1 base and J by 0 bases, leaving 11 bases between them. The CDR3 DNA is TGTGCCAGCAGCTTGTTCACCGGGAGCTCCTACAATGAGCAGTTCTTC. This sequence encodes CASSLFTGSSYNEQFF.

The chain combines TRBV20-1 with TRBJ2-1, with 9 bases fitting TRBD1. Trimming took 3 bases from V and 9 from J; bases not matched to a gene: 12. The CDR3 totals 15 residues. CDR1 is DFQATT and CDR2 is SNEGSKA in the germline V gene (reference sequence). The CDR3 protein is CSARVAGTGSSEQFF. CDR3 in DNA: TGCAGTGCTAGGGTAGCCGGGACAGGGTCCAGTGAGCAGTTCTTC.

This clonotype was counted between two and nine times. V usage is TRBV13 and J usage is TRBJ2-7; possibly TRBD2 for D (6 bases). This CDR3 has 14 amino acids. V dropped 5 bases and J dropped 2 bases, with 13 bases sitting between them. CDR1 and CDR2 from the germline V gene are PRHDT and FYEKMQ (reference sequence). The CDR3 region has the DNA TGTGCCAGCAGCAGGCGGGGCAGCCCCTACGAGCAGTACTTC. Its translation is CASSRRGSPYEQYF.

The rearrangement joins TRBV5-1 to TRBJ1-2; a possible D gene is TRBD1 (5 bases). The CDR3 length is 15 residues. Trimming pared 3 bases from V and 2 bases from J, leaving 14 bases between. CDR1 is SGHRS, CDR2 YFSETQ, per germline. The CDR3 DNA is TGCGCCAGCAGCTCTAGGACAAATCTAAACTATGGCTACACCTTC. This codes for CASSSRTNLNYGYTF.

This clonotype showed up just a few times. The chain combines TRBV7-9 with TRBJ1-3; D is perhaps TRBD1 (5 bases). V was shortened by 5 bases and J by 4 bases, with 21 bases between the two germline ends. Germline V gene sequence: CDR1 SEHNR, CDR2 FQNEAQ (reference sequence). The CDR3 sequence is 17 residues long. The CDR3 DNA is TGTGCCAGCAGCAAACGACGGGGGTCATACCCCGGAAACACCATATATTTT. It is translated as CASSKRRGSYPGNTIYF.

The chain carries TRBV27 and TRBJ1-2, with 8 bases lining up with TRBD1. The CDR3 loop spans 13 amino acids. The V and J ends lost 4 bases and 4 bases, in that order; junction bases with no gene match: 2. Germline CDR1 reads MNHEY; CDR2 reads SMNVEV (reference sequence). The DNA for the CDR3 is TGTGCCAGCAGTTGGGACAGGACCTATGGCTACACCTTC. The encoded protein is CASSWDRTYGYTF.

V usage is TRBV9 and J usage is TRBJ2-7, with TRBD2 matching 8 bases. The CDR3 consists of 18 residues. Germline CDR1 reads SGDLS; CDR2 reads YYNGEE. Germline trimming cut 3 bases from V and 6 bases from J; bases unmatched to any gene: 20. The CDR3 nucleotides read TGTGCCAGCAGCGCCCTCTCAGGGGCTAGCGGGCTGCCCCCCGAGCAGTACTTC. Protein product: CASSALSGASGLPPEQYF.

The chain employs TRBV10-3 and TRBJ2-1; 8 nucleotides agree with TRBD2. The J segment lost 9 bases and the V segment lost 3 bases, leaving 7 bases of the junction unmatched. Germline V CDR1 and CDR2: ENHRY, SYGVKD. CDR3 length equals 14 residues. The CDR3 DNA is TGTGCCATCAGTGATTCCGGGGGGGCCGGTGAGCAGTTCTTC. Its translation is CAISDSGGAGEQFF.

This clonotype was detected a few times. The CDR3 sequence is CASKLTLSNEQYF. Written as DNA, the CDR3 is TGCGCCAGCAAGCTAACGCTCAGTAACGAGCAGTACTTC. The chain combines TRBV5-1 with TRBJ2-7; D call uncertain. Germline CDR1 SGHRS, CDR2 YFSETQ. The CDR3 loop spans 13 amino acids. Trimming took off 6 bases at V and 5 bases at J, with 15 bases between the two ends. The full variable domain, rest sourced from reference TRBV5-1 and TRBJ2-7, is KAGVTQTPRYLIKTRGQQVTLSCSPISGHRSVSWYQQTPGQGLQFLFEYFSETQRNKGNFPGRFSGRQFSNSRSEMNVSTLELGDSALYLCASKLTLSNEQYFGPGTRLTVT.

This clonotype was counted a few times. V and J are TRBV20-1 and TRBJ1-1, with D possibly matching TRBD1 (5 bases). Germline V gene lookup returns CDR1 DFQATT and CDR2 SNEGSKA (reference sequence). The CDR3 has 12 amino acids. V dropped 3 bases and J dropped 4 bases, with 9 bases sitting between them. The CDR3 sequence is CSASRQLTEAFF. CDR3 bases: TGCAGTGCTAGTCGACAGCTCACTGAAGCTTTCTTT.

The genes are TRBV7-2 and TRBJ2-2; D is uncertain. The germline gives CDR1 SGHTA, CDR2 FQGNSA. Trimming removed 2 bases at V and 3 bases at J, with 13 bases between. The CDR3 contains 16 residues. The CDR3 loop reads CASSLRARSDTGELFF. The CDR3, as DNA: TGTGCCAGCAGCTTAAGGGCTAGGTCTGACACCGGGGAGCTGTTTTTT.

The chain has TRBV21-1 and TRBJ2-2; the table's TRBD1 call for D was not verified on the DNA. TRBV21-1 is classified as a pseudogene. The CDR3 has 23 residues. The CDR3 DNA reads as TGTGCCAGCAGCATTGGGGCTGTGATCGGAAATGGCATCCACCAAGGATCCCCCGGGGAGCTGTTTTTT. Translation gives CASSIGAVIGNGIHQGSPGELFF.